These 20 T cell receptor beta chains share one sample of origin, sequenced in a study of blood T cell repertoires in COVID-19. Assay used: immunoSEQ multiplex PCR; TCRdb lists only in-frame clones, some missing. The data hold 490,000 or so clones, with around nine tenths observed a single time. The specimen was PBMCs or T cells enriched from blood (not recorded which). The source is a woman between 40 and 55 years old who had recovered from COVID-19.

This chain links TRBV27 with TRBJ2-5, with D unresolved. Between the trimmed V and J ends, which lost 2 bases and 10 bases, there was a span of 8 bases. Germline lookup yields CDR1 MNHEY and CDR2 SMNVEV (reference sequence). This CDR3 has 11 residues. For the CDR3, the DNA is TGTGCCAGCAGTTTAGGGCGTATCCAGTACTTC. Translating gives CASSLGRIQYF.

V is TRBV9 and J is TRBJ2-2, with TRBD1 as a possible D gene (6 bases). Trimming cost V 1 base and J 6 bases, with 13 bases left between them. There are 15 residues in the CDR3. Germline V lookup: CDR1 SGDLS, CDR2 YYNGEE. The CDR3 coding sequence is TGTGCCAGCAGCGTAAGGTCAGGGGTCCCCGGGGAGCTGTTTTTT. Translation gives CASSVRSGVPGELFF.

The chain joins TRBV5-4 to TRBJ2-1, with 7 nucleotides matching TRBD2. The CDR3 consists of 16 residues. Trimming removed 2 bases from V and 4 bases from J; junction bases left unmatched: 9. Germline assignment: CDR1 SGHNT and CDR2 YYREEE (reference sequence). CDR3 sequence: CASSFRASGLYNEQFF. CDR3 nucleotides: TGTGCCAGCAGCTTCCGGGCTAGCGGACTTTACAATGAGCAGTTCTTC.

The V gene is TRBV19, the J gene TRBJ1-1; D is ambiguous. CDR3 length: 14 amino acids. V was cut by 5 bases and J by 5 bases, with 15 bases left in between. Germline V lookup: CDR1 LNHDA, CDR2 SQIVND (reference sequence). CDR3 residues: CASSGGGERTEAFF. CDR3 coding DNA: TGTGCCAGTAGTGGAGGCGGGGAAAGGACTGAAGCTTTCTTT.

The chain joins TRBV30 to TRBJ1-1; D is ambiguous. Trimming removed 2 bases from V and 1 base from J, with 14 bases in between. The CDR3 has 15 amino acids. Germline V CDR1 and CDR2: GTSNPN, SVGIG (reference sequence). CDR3 in amino acids: CAWSFHNRGNTEAFF. CDR3 bases: TGTGCCTGGAGTTTCCACAATCGGGGGAACACTGAAGCTTTCTTT.

J is TRBJ2-7 and V is TRBV19, with 9 bases lining up with TRBD2. Germline V CDR1 and CDR2: LNHDA, SQIVND (reference sequence). This CDR3 has 15 amino acids. V gave up 6 bases and J gave up 0 bases; unmatched junction bases: 6. The CDR3: CASSRLAESSYEQYF. DNA of the CDR3: TGTGCCAGTAGCCGACTAGCGGAAAGCTCCTACGAGCAGTACTTC. Full variable domain (missing parts from reference TRBV19 and TRBJ2-7): DGGITQSPKYLFRKEGQNVTLSCEQNLNHDAMYWYRQDPGQGLRLIYYSQIVNDFQKGDIAEGYSVSREKKESFPLTVTSAQKNPTAFYLCASSRLAESSYEQYFGPGTRLTVT.

The CDR3 reads CASRTSGRRSYNEQFF. The CDR3 bases are TGTGCCAGCAGGACTAGCGGGAGAAGGTCCTACAATGAGCAGTTCTTC. The rearrangement uses TRBV6-4 and TRBJ2-1, with 12 bases identical to TRBD2. The germline V gene encodes CDR1 MRHNA and CDR2 SNTAGT. The V gene end was trimmed by 6 bases and the J gene end by 1 base; junction bases not matched to a gene: 4. This CDR3 has 16 residues.

The chain employs TRBV27 and TRBJ1-6, with D hard to call. The CDR3 contains 14 residues. V was trimmed by 3 bases and J by 8 bases, leaving 11 bases between them. Germline-derived CDR1 and CDR2 are MNHEY and SMNVEV (reference sequence). CDR3 residues: CASSFRRSDSPLHF. CDR3 nucleotides: TGTGCCAGCAGTTTCCGCCGTTCGGATTCACCCCTCCACTTT.

The V and J genes are TRBV13 and TRBJ1-1; D is uncertain. Per the germline V gene, CDR1 is PRHDT and CDR2 is FYEKMQ (reference sequence). CDR3 length equals 14 residues. V dropped 5 bases and J dropped 0 bases, with 10 bases sitting between them. The CDR3 DNA is TGTGCCAGCAGCCCCCGGACTGTGAACACTGAAGCTTTCTTT. Translated: CASSPRTVNTEAFF.

The V call is TRBV6-2 or TRBV6-3, the J call TRBJ2-7; 7 bases are shared with TRBD1. This CDR3 has 16 amino acids. The germline V gene has CDR1 MNHEY and CDR2 SVGEGT. Unmatched junction bases numbered 8, after V lost 1 base and J lost 2 bases. CDR3 sequence (DNA): TGTGCCAGCAGTTACTGGGACAGTCCTCAACCCTACGAGCAGTACTTC. Translated, it gives CASSYWDSPQPYEQYF.

The V call is TRBV28, the J call TRBJ1-3; 7 nucleotides line up with TRBD1. The V segment lost 6 bases and the J segment 4 bases; nucleotides outside the gene matches: 6. CDR3 length equals 14 residues. Germline V gives CDR1 MDHEN, CDR2 SYDVKM. CDR3 nucleotides: TGTGCCAGCAGAGCCGGGACAGCCGGAAACACCATATATTTT. Translated: CASRAGTAGNTIYF. Variable domain in full (rest from reference TRBV28 and TRBJ1-3): DVKVTQSSRYLVKRTGEKVFLECVQDMDHENMFWYRQDPGLGLRLIYFSYDVKMKEKGDIPEGYSVSREKKERFSLILESASTNQTSMYLCASRAGTAGNTIYFGEGSWLTVV.

CDR3 nucleotide sequence: TGTGCCAGCAGCTTAGTACAGGGTGCCAATTCACCCCTCCACTTT. Its translation: CASSLVQGANSPLHF. The chain recombines TRBV7-2 with TRBJ1-6; perhaps TRBD1 as D (6 bases). Trimming cost V 1 base and J 7 bases, with 11 bases left between them. The germline CDR1 and CDR2 sequences are SGHTA and FQGNSA. CDR3 size: 15 residues.

The chain couples TRBV11-2 to TRBJ2-1, with D maybe TRBD2 (5 bases). Trimming left V 4 bases short and J 2 bases short, with 15 bases between. Germline V gives CDR1 SGHAT, CDR2 FQNNGV. CDR3 size: 16 residues. CDR3 nucleotides: TGTGCCAGCAGCTCCACCTTCGGGAAAACCTACAATGAGCAGTTCTTC. This encodes CASSSTFGKTYNEQFF.

The J gene is TRBJ2-5, the V gene TRBV7-2; TRBD2 matches 12 bases. Germline V gives CDR1 SGHTA, CDR2 FQGNSA. Germline trimming cut 0 bases from V and 5 bases from J; bases unmatched to any gene: 10. CDR3 size: 18 residues. This CDR3 is CASSLAPPTSGSHETQYF. The CDR3 nucleotides read TGTGCCAGCAGCTTAGCGCCTCCGACTAGCGGGAGCCATGAGACCCAGTACTTC.

CDR3 bases: TGTGCCAGCAGCCTGGACAGCTCCTATAATTCACCCCTCCACTTT. It encodes CASSLDSSYNSPLHF. The chain couples TRBV11-2 to TRBJ1-6; D might be TRBD1 (6 bases). The CDR3 contains 15 residues. The germline V gene encodes CDR1 SGHAT and CDR2 FQNNGV. V shed 5 bases and J shed 0 bases, with 8 bases lying between them. Variable domain in full (rest from reference TRBV11-2 and TRBJ1-6): EAGVAQSPRYKIIEKRQSVAFWCNPISGHATLYWYQQILGQGPKLLIQFQNNGVVDDSQLPKDRFSAERLKGVDSTLKIQPAKLEDSAVYLCASSLDSSYNSPLHFGNGTRLTVT.

This clone was detected a few times. The gene calls are TRBV14 and TRBJ1-6, with D unclear. The CDR3 has 14 residues. Trimming took off 1 base at V and 7 bases at J, with 8 bases between the two ends. Germline-derived CDR1 and CDR2 are SGHDN and FVKESK. In DNA, the CDR3 is TGTGCCAGCAGCCAAGGTCACAAAAATTCACCCCTCCACTTT. Encoded protein: CASSQGHKNSPLHF.

The chain carries TRBV3-1 (or the pseudogene TRBV3-2) and TRBJ2-7; D perhaps matches TRBD2 (6 bases). Per the germline V gene, CDR1 is LGHDT and CDR2 is YNNKEL (reference sequence). The CDR3 sequence is 18 residues long. Trimming left V 1 base short and J 7 bases short, with 26 bases between. The CDR3 sequence is CASSQVFPRWRGTGEQYF. The CDR3 DNA is TGTGCCAGCAGCCAAGTTTTCCCCAGGTGGAGGGGTACCGGTGAGCAGTACTTC.

The J gene is TRBJ1-2, the V gene TRBV9; unclear D gene. Germline-derived CDR1 and CDR2 are SGDLS and YYNGEE. Trimming cost V 0 bases and J 8 bases, with 14 bases left between them. This CDR3 has 14 amino acids. The CDR3 loop is CASSVVEGSGGYTF. CDR3 nucleotide sequence: TGTGCCAGCAGCGTAGTGGAGGGATCAGGCGGCTACACCTTC.

The chain carries TRBV27 and TRBJ2-7; 10 bases fit TRBD1. V lost 6 bases and J lost 7; bases outside the gene matches: 9. CDR3 size: 14 residues. Germline assignment: CDR1 MNHEY and CDR2 SMNVEV (reference sequence). Here the CDR3 reads CASSQTGGTSEQYF. The DNA of the CDR3 is TGTGCCAGCAGCCAGACAGGGGGCACATCGGAGCAGTACTTC.

The chain employs TRBV6-1 and TRBJ2-3; tentatively, D is TRBD2 (6 bases). Germline assignment: CDR1 MNHNS and CDR2 SASEGT. The CDR3 is made up of 15 amino acids. With 0 bases removed from V and 2 bases from J, the gap between germline ends came to 9 bases. The CDR3 DNA follows: TGTGCCAGCAGTGAAGCGGCGGGATCCACAGATACGCAGTATTTT. The encoded protein is CASSEAAGSTDTQYF.